The 25 T cell receptor beta chains below all came from one sample that was sequenced in a study of type 1 regulatory T cells. TCRdb passed the reads through MiXCR, listing each CDR3 protein once. The sample contains 75,000 to 100,000 distinct CDR3 sequences, 31% of which appear only once. Sequencing input: CD4+ T cells, either the whole sample or a sorted fraction (not recorded which). The receptors were sampled from a human donor in good health.

The rearrangement links TRBV7-2 to TRBJ1-5, with unresolved D. V lost 4 bases to trimming and J lost 9 bases, with 16 bases between them. The germline V gene encodes CDR1 SGHTA and CDR2 FQGNSA. This CDR3 comprises 14 residues. In nucleotides, the CDR3 is TGTGCCAGCAGCTACCCGGGTTTCGGTCGGCCCCAGCATTTT. Translating it yields CASSYPGFGRPQHF.

This clonotype was seen a handful of times. The J gene is TRBJ2-7, the V gene TRBV4-1; tentative D call: TRBD2 (5 bases). The CDR3 is made up of 15 amino acids. Germline V lookup: CDR1 MGHRA, CDR2 YSYEKL. The V and J ends lost 0 bases and 2 bases respectively, with 11 bases between them. The CDR3 DNA reads as TGCGCCAGCAGCCAAGATGGCGGGTCCCCCTACGAGCAGTACTTC. Its protein is CASSQDGGSPYEQYF.

This clonotype was seen a handful of times. This chain links TRBV19 with TRBJ2-7, with D possibly being TRBD1 (6 bases). The ends were cut back, 7 bases at V and 0 bases at J, with 13 bases in the middle. CDR1 is LNHDA and CDR2 is SQIVND in the germline V gene (reference sequence). The CDR3 has 14 residues. CDR3 in amino acids: CASTPRGSSYEQYF. The CDR3 DNA sequence: TGTGCCAGTACCCCAAGGGGGAGCTCCTACGAGCAGTACTTC.

The chain recombines TRBV7-6 with TRBJ2-2; 8 nucleotides agree with TRBD1. CDR1 is SGHVS, CDR2 FNYEAQ, per germline. The V segment lost 5 bases and the J segment 6 bases; nucleotides outside the gene matches: 5. The CDR3 extends over 14 amino acids. In nucleotides, the CDR3 is TGTGCCAGCAGCACCCGGACAGGGCCCGGGGAGCTGTTTTTT. This encodes CASSTRTGPGELFF.

This clonotype has more than one count but fewer than ten. The DNA for the CDR3 is TGTGCCAGCGGTTTTGAGGGCCAGTACCAAGAGACCCAGTACTTC. This codes for CASGFEGQYQETQYF. The chain couples TRBV2 to TRBJ2-5; weak D call: TRBD2 (5 bases). The CDR3 contains 15 residues. V was cut by 8 bases and J by 0 bases, with 16 bases left in between. Germline CDR1 and CDR2: SNHLY and FYNNEI.

The sample holds many counts of this clonotype. The chain carries TRBV7-9 and TRBJ2-2; D is unclear. The germline CDR1 and CDR2 sequences are SEHNR and FQNEAQ (reference sequence). CDR3 size: 12 residues. V was shortened by 1 base and J by 7 bases, with 4 bases between the two germline ends. In nucleotides, the CDR3 is TGTGCCAGCAGCTTAGAGGGCGGGGAGCTGTTTTTT. This gives the protein CASSLEGGELFF. The full variable domain, completed using reference TRBV7-9 and TRBJ2-2, is DTGVSQNPRHKITKRGQNVTFRCDPISEHNRLYWYRQTLGQGPEFLTYFQNEAQLEKSRLLSDRFSAERPKGSFSTLEIQRTEQGDSAMYLCASSLEGGELFFGEGSRLTVL.

This clonotype was seen only a few times. The genes are TRBV7-2 and TRBJ2-4; 10 bases agree with TRBD1. The CDR3 consists of 14 residues. Germline CDR1 SGHTA, CDR2 FQGNSA. Trimming cost V 5 bases and J 6 bases; bases outside gene matches: 4. The chain's CDR3 is CASSSRDRGNIQYF. CDR3 nucleotides: TGTGCCAGCAGCAGCCGGGACAGGGGAAACATTCAGTACTTC.

This clonotype was recorded a few times. The chain employs TRBV7-2 and TRBJ2-1; TRBD1 aligns across 9 bases. Germline V CDR1 and CDR2: SGHTA, FQGNSA. This CDR3 spans 16 amino acids. V dropped 2 bases and J dropped 7; count of bases not matched to a gene: 9. The CDR3 is CASSLYSGQGRNEQFF. CDR3 DNA: TGTGCCAGCAGCTTATACTCAGGACAGGGGAGGAATGAGCAGTTCTTC.

The chain is built from TRBV20-1 and TRBJ2-7, with 9 bases fitting TRBD2. The CDR3 loop spans 16 amino acids. The germline CDR1 and CDR2 sequences are DFQATT and SNEGSKA (reference sequence). J gave up 4 bases and V 1 base, and 11 bases lay outside the gene matches. The CDR3: CSARASSGIHPYEQYF. CDR3 nucleotides: TGCAGTGCTAGAGCCTCTAGCGGGATACATCCTTACGAGCAGTACTTC.

The CDR3 sequence is CASSPPSTDTQYF. CDR3 coding DNA: TGTGCCAGCAGCCCTCCTAGCACAGATACGCAGTATTTT. This sequence joins TRBV9 and TRBJ2-3; D is unclear. Trimming cost V 4 bases and J 0 bases, with 6 bases left between them. This CDR3 comprises 13 residues. Germline assignment: CDR1 SGDLS and CDR2 YYNGEE.

The genes are TRBV19 and TRBJ1-4; 9 nucleotides line up with TRBD1. The CDR3 is made up of 13 amino acids. The V gene end was trimmed by 10 bases and the J gene end by 6 bases; junction bases not matched to a gene: 6. Germline loops: CDR1 LNHDA, CDR2 SQIVND (reference sequence). CDR3 DNA sequence: TGTGCCACCGGACAGGGGACGTATGAAAAACTGTTTTTT. Protein product: CATGQGTYEKLFF.

The chain uses TRBV19 and TRBJ1-2; the match to TRBD1 covers 7 bases. The CDR3 covers 15 residues. CDR1 and CDR2 (germline): LNHDA, SQIVND (reference sequence). The J segment lost 2 bases and the V segment lost 4 bases, leaving 7 bases of the junction unmatched. CDR3: CASSTTGASNYGYTF. The CDR3 nucleotides read TGTGCCAGTAGTACCACAGGGGCCTCCAACTATGGCTACACCTTC.

This clonotype was picked up a small number of times. The chain couples TRBV5-6 to TRBJ2-1; 13 bases map to TRBD2. Germline CDR1 is SGHDT and CDR2 is YYEEEE. CDR3 size: 16 residues. J gave up 6 bases and V 4 bases, and 7 bases lay outside the gene matches. CDR3 region: CASSPRTSGSFNEQFF. CDR3 DNA: TGTGCCAGCAGCCCCAGGACTAGCGGGAGTTTCAATGAGCAGTTCTTC.

In its sample, this clonotype was seen a few times. The chain employs TRBV5-4 and TRBJ2-7, with TRBD1 identical over 8 bases. The V gene end was trimmed by 0 bases and the J gene end by 7 bases; junction bases not matched to a gene: 3. The germline gives CDR1 SGHNT, CDR2 YYREEE (reference sequence). This CDR3 is built from 13 residues. The CDR3 DNA reads as TGTGCCAGCAGCTTGGCAGGGGGCAGTGAGCAGTACTTC. Its protein is CASSLAGGSEQYF.

A few counts support this clonotype. CDR3 DNA sequence: TGTGCCAGCAGCCCCAGGGGACCAGAGACCCAGTACTTC. Its translation: CASSPRGPETQYF. V gene TRBV7-9 combines with J gene TRBJ2-5; TRBD1 is a possible D gene (6 bases). The CDR3 is 13 residues long. CDR1 is SEHNR, CDR2 FQNEAQ, per germline (reference sequence). Trimming removed 5 bases from V and 4 bases from J, with 11 bases in between.

This chain joins TRBV12-3 or TRBV12-4 and TRBJ2-1; D remains unclear. This CDR3 has 13 amino acids. Trimming removed 3 bases at V and 4 bases at J, with 7 bases between. CDR3 nucleotides: TGTGCCAGCAGTTTCTTGACTTACAATGAGCAGTTCTTC. Protein: CASSFLTYNEQFF.

The chain carries TRBV3-1 and TRBJ2-1; 8 nucleotides line up with TRBD2. Germline V CDR1 and CDR2: LGHDT, YNNKEL (reference sequence). The CDR3 extends over 14 amino acids. V lost 2 bases, J lost 5 bases, and 2 bases stayed unmatched. The CDR3 coding sequence is TGTGCCAGCAGCCAAAGCGGGAGCAACAATGAGCAGTTCTTC. Encoded protein: CASSQSGSNNEQFF.

V and J are TRBV12-3 or TRBV12-4 and TRBJ1-2, with 7 bases lining up with TRBD1. The CDR3 covers 14 residues. After removal of 3 bases from V and 6 bases from J, the junction contained 7 bases not matched to a gene. The CDR3 region has the DNA TGTGCCAGCAGTTTCACGACAGGGAGCGATGGCTACACCTTC. Translation gives CASSFTTGSDGYTF.

CDR3 region: CASSSGRAFF. In DNA, the CDR3 is TGTGCCAGCAGTTCGGGCCGAGCTTTCTTT. V and J are TRBV6-2 or TRBV6-3 and TRBJ1-1; D unresolved. This CDR3 contains 10 residues. The germline V gene has CDR1 MNHEY and CDR2 SVGEGT. The V end was cut by 4 bases, the J end by 10 bases, with 7 bases between.

This clonotype was picked up one time. This chain links TRBV18 with TRBJ2-7; a weak D match, TRBD2 (6 bases). The CDR3 spans 15 residues. Germline loops: CDR1 KGHSH, CDR2 LQKENI. V was pared by 3 bases and J by 5 bases, with 17 bases between. CDR3 sequence (DNA): TGTGCCAGCTCACCCAAAGTGACGGGAGTGGACGAGCAGTACTTC. The encoded protein is CASSPKVTGVDEQYF.

J is TRBJ1-6 and V is TRBV7-3; 7 positions match TRBD1. The CDR3 contains 13 residues. Germline assignment: CDR1 SGHTA and CDR2 FQGTGA. J lost 8 bases, V lost 5 bases, and 3 bases had no gene match. The CDR3 DNA follows: TGTGCCAGCAGCCCTACAGGGGATTCACCCCTCCACTTT. This gives the protein CASSPTGDSPLHF.

The chain carries TRBV7-2 and TRBJ2-6; TRBD2 matches at 7 bases. Trimming removed 4 bases from V and 7 bases from J; junction bases left unmatched: 13. The germline V gene has CDR1 SGHTA and CDR2 FQGNSA. The CDR3 loop spans 17 amino acids. The CDR3 spells CASSSPLLAGVANVLTF. In DNA form, the CDR3 reads TGTGCCAGCAGCTCCCCCCTGTTAGCGGGCGTAGCCAACGTCCTGACTTTC.

This clonotype was seen a handful of times. The chain uses TRBV23-1 and TRBJ2-2, with no clear D. TRBV23-1 falls under the ORF class, with uncertain function. Deletions cut 0 bases from V and 4 bases from J, with 15 bases between. CDR3 size: 17 residues. CDR3 sequence reads: CASSQSGRLWVTGELFF. The CDR3 region has the DNA TGCGCCAGCAGTCAATCAGGGCGACTTTGGGTCACCGGGGAGCTGTTTTTT.

A word on this clonotype: Germline and junction disagree at one end, which may indicate a read error. CDR3 region: CASARPGTGEIQYF. Written as DNA, the CDR3 is TGTGCCAGCGCTCGGCCGGGGACGGGGGAGATCCAGTACTTC. The V gene is TRBV3-1, the J gene TRBJ2-5, with D perhaps matching TRBD2 (6 bases). Per the germline V gene, CDR1 is LGHDT and CDR2 is YNNKEL (reference sequence). The CDR3 totals 14 residues.

In its sample, this clonotype was seen many times. This rearrangement joins TRBV28 to TRBJ2-5; 10 nucleotides align to TRBD2. The junction had 5 bases not matched to a gene; V was cut back by 5 bases and J by 5 bases. CDR3 size: 14 residues. In germline, CDR1 is MDHEN, CDR2 SYDVKM. CDR3 sequence reads: CASSPGLAFETQYF. The CDR3 region has the DNA TGTGCCAGCAGTCCGGGACTAGCGTTCGAGACCCAGTACTTC.